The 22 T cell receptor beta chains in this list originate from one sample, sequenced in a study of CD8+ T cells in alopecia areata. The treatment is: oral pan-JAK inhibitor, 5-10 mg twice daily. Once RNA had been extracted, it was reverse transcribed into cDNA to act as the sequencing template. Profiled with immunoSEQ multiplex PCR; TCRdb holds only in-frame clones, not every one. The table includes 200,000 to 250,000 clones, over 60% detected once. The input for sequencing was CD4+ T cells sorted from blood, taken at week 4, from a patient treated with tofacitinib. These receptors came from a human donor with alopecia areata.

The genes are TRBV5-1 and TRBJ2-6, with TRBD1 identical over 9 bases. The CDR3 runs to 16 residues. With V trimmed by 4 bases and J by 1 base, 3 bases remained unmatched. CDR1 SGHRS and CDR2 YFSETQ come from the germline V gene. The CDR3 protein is CASSSGQGSGANVLTF. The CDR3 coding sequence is TGCGCCAGCAGCAGTGGACAGGGGTCTGGGGCCAACGTCCTGACTTTC.

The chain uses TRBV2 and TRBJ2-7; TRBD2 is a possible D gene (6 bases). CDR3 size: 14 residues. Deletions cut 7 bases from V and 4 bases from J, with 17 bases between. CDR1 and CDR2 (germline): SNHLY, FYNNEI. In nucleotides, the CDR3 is TGTGCCAGCAACCGCGGAGGGGTGGGTTACGAGCAGTACTTC. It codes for CASNRGGVGYEQYF.

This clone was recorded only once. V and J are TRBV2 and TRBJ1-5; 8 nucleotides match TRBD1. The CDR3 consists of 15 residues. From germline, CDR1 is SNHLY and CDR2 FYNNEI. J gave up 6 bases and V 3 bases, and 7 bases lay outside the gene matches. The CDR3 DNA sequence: TGTGCCAGCAGTGATCAGGGGGCCGGGAGTCAGCCCCAGCATTTT. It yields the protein CASSDQGAGSQPQHF.

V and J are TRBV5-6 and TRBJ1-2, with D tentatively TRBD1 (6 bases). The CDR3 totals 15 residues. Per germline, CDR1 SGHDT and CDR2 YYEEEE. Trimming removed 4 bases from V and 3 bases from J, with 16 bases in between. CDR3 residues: CASSERVGGHYGYTF. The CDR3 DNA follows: TGTGCCAGCAGCGAGAGGGTAGGGGGACACTATGGCTACACCTTC.

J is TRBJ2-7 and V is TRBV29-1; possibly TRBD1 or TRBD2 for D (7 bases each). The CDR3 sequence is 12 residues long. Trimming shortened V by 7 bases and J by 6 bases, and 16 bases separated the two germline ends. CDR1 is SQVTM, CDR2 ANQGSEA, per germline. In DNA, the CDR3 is TGCAGCGCAGGGGGGGGATTAGGCGAGCAGTACTTC. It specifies CSAGGGLGEQYF.

This CDR3 reads CASSLTNQPQHF. The CDR3 DNA reads as TGTGCCAGCAGTTTAACCAATCAGCCCCAGCATTTT. This rearrangement joins TRBV28 to TRBJ1-5; D not resolved. The V end was cut by 2 bases, the J end by 3 bases, with 2 bases between. CDR3 length equals 12 residues. From germline, CDR1 is MDHEN and CDR2 SYDVKM.

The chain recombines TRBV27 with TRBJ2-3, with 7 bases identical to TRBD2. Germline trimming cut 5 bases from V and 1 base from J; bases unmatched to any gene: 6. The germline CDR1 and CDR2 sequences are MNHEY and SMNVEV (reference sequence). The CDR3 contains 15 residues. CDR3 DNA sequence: TGTGCCAGCAGTCAGCGGGATAGGGGCACAGATACGCAGTATTTT. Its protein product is CASSQRDRGTDTQYF.

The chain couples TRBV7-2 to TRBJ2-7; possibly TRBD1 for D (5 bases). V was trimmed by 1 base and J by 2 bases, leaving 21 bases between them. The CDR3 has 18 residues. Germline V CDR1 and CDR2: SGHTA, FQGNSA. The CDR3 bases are TGTGCCAGCAGCTTAGGATCGGATTGGGGCAAGCTCGCCTACGAGCAGTACTTC. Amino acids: CASSLGSDWGKLAYEQYF.

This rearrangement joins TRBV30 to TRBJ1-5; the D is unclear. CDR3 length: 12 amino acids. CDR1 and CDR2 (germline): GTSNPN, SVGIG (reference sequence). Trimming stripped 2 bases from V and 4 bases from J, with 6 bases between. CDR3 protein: CAWSRPNQPQHF. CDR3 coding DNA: TGTGCCTGGAGTCGTCCGAATCAGCCCCAGCATTTT.

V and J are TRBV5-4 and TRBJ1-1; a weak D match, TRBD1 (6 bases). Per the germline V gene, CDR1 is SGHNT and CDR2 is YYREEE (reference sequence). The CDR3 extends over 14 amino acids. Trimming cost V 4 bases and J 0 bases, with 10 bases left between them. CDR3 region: CASSIRDMNTEAFF. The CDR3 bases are TGTGCCAGCAGCATCCGGGACATGAACACTGAAGCTTTCTTT.

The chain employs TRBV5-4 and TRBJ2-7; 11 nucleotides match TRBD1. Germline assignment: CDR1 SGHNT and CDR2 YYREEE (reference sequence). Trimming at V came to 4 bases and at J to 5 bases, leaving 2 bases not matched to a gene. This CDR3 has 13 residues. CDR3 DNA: TGTGCCAGCAGCCGGACAGGGGGCGACGAGCAGTACTTC. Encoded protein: CASSRTGGDEQYF.

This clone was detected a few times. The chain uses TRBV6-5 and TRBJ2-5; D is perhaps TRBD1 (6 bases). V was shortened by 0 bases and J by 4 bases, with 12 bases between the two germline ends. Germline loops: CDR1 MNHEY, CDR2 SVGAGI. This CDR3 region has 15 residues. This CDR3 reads CASSYSTGRGETQYF. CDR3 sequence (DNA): TGTGCCAGCAGTTACTCGACCGGCAGGGGAGAGACCCAGTACTTC.

The CDR3 bases are TGCGCCAGCAGCCAGCGGGGTAATCCCACAGAGACCCAGTACTTC. It yields the protein CASSQRGNPTETQYF. The chain is built from TRBV5-1 and TRBJ2-5; 7 nucleotides align to TRBD2. This CDR3 contains 15 residues. Germline V lookup: CDR1 SGHRS, CDR2 YFSETQ. The V and J ends lost 4 bases and 4 bases, in that order; junction bases with no gene match: 10.

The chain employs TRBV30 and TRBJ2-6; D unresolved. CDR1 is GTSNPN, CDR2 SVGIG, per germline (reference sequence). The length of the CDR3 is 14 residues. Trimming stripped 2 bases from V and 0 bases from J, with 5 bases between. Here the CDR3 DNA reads TGTGCCTGGAGTATGGGCTCTGGGGCCAACGTCCTGACTTTC. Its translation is CAWSMGSGANVLTF.

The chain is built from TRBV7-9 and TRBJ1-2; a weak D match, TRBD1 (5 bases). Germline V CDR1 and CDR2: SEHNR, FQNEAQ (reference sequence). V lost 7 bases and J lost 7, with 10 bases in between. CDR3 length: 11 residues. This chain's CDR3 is CASTGTVGYTF. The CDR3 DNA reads TGTGCCAGCACGGGGACTGTTGGCTACACCTTC. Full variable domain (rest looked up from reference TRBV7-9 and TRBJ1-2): DTGVSQNPRHKITKRGQNVTFRCDPISEHNRLYWYRQTLGQGPEFLTYFQNEAQLEKSRLLSDRFSAERPKGSFSTLEIQRTEQGDSAMYLCASTGTVGYTFGSGTRLTVV.

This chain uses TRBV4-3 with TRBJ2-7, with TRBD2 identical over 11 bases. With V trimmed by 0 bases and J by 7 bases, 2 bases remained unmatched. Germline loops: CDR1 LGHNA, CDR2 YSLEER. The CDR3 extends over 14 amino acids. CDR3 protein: CASSQESSGGEQYF. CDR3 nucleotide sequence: TGCGCCAGCAGCCAAGAGTCTAGCGGGGGGGAGCAGTACTTC.

Here the CDR3 reads CASSAPGTDHRGTQYF. For the CDR3, the DNA is TGTGCCAGCAGCGCCCCGGGGACGGACCACAGAGGGACGCAGTATTTT. The chain joins TRBV4-2 to TRBJ2-3, with D perhaps assigned TRBD1 or TRBD2 (5 bases each). The V gene lost 5 bases and the J gene lost 9 bases, with 24 bases spanning the gap. This CDR3 spans 16 amino acids. From germline, CDR1 is LGHNA and CDR2 YNFKEQ.

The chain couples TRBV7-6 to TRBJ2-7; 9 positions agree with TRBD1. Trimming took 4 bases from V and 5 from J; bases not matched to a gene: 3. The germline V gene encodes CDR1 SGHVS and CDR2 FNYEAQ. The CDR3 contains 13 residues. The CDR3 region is CASSSRDRDEQYF. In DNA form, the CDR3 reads TGTGCCAGCAGCTCCCGGGACAGGGACGAGCAGTACTTC.

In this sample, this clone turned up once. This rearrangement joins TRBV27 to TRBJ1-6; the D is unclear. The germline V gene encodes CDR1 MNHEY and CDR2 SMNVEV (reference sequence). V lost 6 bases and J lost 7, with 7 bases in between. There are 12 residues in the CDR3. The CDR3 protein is CASRSVNSPLHF. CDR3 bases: TGTGCCAGCAGGTCCGTAAATTCACCCCTCCACTTT.

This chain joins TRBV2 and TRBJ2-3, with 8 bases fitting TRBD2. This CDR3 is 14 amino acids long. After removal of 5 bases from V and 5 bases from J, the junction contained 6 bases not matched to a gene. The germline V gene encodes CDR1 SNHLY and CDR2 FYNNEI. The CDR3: CASSSASGLDTQYF. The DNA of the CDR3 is TGTGCCAGCAGTTCCGCTAGCGGGCTAGATACGCAGTATTTT.

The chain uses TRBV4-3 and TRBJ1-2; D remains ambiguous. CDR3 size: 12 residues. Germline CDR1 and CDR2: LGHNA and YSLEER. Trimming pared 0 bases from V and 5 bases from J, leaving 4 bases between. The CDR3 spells CASSQDKYGYTF. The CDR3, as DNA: TGCGCCAGCAGCCAAGACAAATATGGCTACACCTTC.

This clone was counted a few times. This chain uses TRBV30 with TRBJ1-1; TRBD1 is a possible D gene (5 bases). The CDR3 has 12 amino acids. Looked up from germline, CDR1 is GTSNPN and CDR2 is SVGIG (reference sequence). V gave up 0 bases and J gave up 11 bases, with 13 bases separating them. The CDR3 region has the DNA TGTGCCTGGAGTGTACTGGTGGGGGACGCTTTCTTT. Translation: CAWSVLVGDAFF.